The 21 T cell receptor beta chains below were found in one sample sequenced in a study of shared clonotypes between healthy human individuals. The repertoire was sequenced with immunoSEQ multiplex PCR; TCRdb's copy has only in-frame clones and lacks some. The sample has over 2 million clones; approximately 90% are singletons. Input material: naive CD4+ T cells from PBMCs. Regarding subset: CD45RA+ positively selected. The receptors were gathered from a young man in good health. Some clones in this sample may be carry-over from other donors' samples.

The rearrangement uses TRBV29-1 and TRBJ1-1; D is uncertain. The V end was cut by 6 bases, the J end by 5 bases, with 16 bases between. The germline V gene has CDR1 SQVTM and CDR2 ANQGSEA. CDR3 length: 13 residues. The CDR3 spells CSVTFGPGTEAFF. The CDR3 DNA sequence: TGCAGCGTGACCTTTGGTCCCGGGACTGAAGCTTTCTTT.

The J gene is TRBJ2-3, the V gene TRBV5-1; the D is unclear. Germline CDR1 SGHRS, CDR2 YFSETQ. The V end lost 5 bases, the J end lost 2 bases, and 12 bases lay between the germline ends. This CDR3 is built from 14 residues. For the CDR3, the DNA is TGCGCCAGCAGTGGGGTTTCCCTCACAGATACGCAGTATTTT. The encoded protein is CASSGVSLTDTQYF.

This chain connects TRBV5-5 to TRBJ1-2; 7 bases fit TRBD1. This CDR3 has 16 residues. J lost 0 bases, V lost 5 bases, and 10 bases had no gene match. Germline loops: CDR1 SGHKS, CDR2 YYEKEE (reference sequence). The CDR3 loop reads CASSSGQAQTNYGYTF. The DNA for the CDR3 is TGTGCCAGCAGTTCAGGACAGGCGCAAACTAACTATGGCTACACCTTC.

Concerning this clone itself: Other DNA sequences within the sample encode an identical CDR3. V and J are TRBV19 and TRBJ2-1; D possibly matches TRBD1 or TRBD2 (6 bases each). Germline CDR1 is LNHDA and CDR2 is SQIVND (reference sequence). With 3 bases removed from V and 7 bases from J, the gap between germline ends came to 10 bases. The CDR3 sequence is 13 residues long. The CDR3 protein is CASSIRGRNEQFF. CDR3 in DNA: TGTGCCAGTAGTATCCGGGGGCGGAATGAGCAGTTCTTC.

The chain uses TRBV15 and TRBJ2-1; 7 bases are a match to TRBD1. Germline V gives CDR1 LNHNV, CDR2 YYDKDF (reference sequence). The CDR3 has 14 amino acids. Unmatched junction bases numbered 6, after V lost 3 bases and J lost 7 bases. In nucleotides, the CDR3 is TGTGCCACCAGCAGTGGGACAGTAATAAATGAGCAGTTCTTC. Translation: CATSSGTVINEQFF.

The J gene is TRBJ2-5, the V gene TRBV7-7, with D unresolved. The germline V gene has CDR1 SSHAT and CDR2 FNYEAQ (reference sequence). V was clipped by 1 base and J by 5 bases, with 8 bases between them. The CDR3 length is 13 residues. The CDR3 nucleotides read TGTGCCAGCAGCTTAGAATTGCAGGAGACCCAGTACTTC. It translates to CASSLELQETQYF.

The chain links TRBV18 to TRBJ2-2; D is ambiguous. V was cut by 5 bases and J by 2 bases, with 9 bases left in between. The CDR3 spans 14 residues. Germline CDR1 is KGHSH and CDR2 is LQKENI. The CDR3 loop reads CASSTQTNTGELFF. The CDR3 DNA is TGTGCCAGCTCAACTCAGACTAACACCGGGGAGCTGTTTTTT.

The rearrangement joins TRBV7-9 to TRBJ1-2; D is perhaps TRBD1 (5 bases). There are 13 residues in the CDR3. The germline gives CDR1 SEHNR, CDR2 FQNEAQ (reference sequence). V gave up 5 bases and J gave up 6 bases, with 13 bases separating them. The CDR3 sequence is CASSVDSRDGYTF. The CDR3 DNA follows: TGTGCCAGCAGCGTAGACTCCAGGGATGGCTACACCTTC.

This sequence joins TRBV5-1 and TRBJ2-1; tentative D call: TRBD1 (5 bases). Trimming cost V 0 bases and J 2 bases, with 12 bases left between them. The CDR3 length is 16 residues. From germline, CDR1 is SGHRS and CDR2 YFSETQ. The CDR3 bases are TGCGCCAGCAGCTTGGTAGCAGGGCTGGCCTACAATGAGCAGTTCTTC. Translated, it gives CASSLVAGLAYNEQFF.

The rearrangement uses TRBV6-1 and TRBJ1-2; D is undetermined. Germline-derived CDR1 and CDR2 are MNHNS and SASEGT. V shed 7 bases and J shed 0 bases, with 15 bases lying between them. This CDR3 comprises 15 residues. This CDR3 reads CASNGQIRANYGYTF. CDR3 coding DNA: TGTGCCAGCAACGGCCAGATCCGAGCTAACTATGGCTACACCTTC.

V is TRBV19 and J is TRBJ1-2; D gene ambiguous. Trimming pared 3 bases from V and 0 bases from J, leaving 11 bases between. The CDR3 length is 15 residues. Germline V gene lookup returns CDR1 LNHDA and CDR2 SQIVND (reference sequence). The CDR3: CASSIGVPSNYGYTF. The CDR3 DNA sequence: TGTGCCAGTAGTATCGGGGTACCCTCTAACTATGGCTACACCTTC. Combining the CDR3 with reference TRBV19 and TRBJ1-2 gives the whole variable domain DGGITQSPKYLFRKEGQNVTLSCEQNLNHDAMYWYRQDPGQGLRLIYYSQIVNDFQKGDIAEGYSVSREKKESFPLTVTSAQKNPTAFYLCASSIGVPSNYGYTFGSGTRLTVV.

The rearrangement joins TRBV19 to TRBJ2-2; 10 bases fit TRBD1. V shed 4 bases, J shed 7 bases, and the junction held 6 bases outside the gene matches. This CDR3 spans 15 amino acids. Germline V gene sequence: CDR1 LNHDA, CDR2 SQIVND (reference sequence). The CDR3 DNA sequence: TGTGCCAGTAGTAACTCGGGACAGGGGATCGGGGAGCTGTTTTTT. Amino acids: CASSNSGQGIGELFF.

The chain joins TRBV18 to TRBJ2-7; TRBD1 matches 9 bases. V shed 0 bases, J shed 5 bases, and the junction held 11 bases outside the gene matches. Germline V gene lookup returns CDR1 KGHSH and CDR2 LQKENI. This CDR3 region has 17 residues. CDR3 sequence: CASSPPMGTGISNEQYF. The CDR3 coding sequence is TGTGCCAGCTCACCACCGATGGGGACAGGGATAAGCAACGAGCAGTACTTC.

The table lists this clone with a few counts. The chain couples TRBV5-1 to TRBJ2-2; 8 nucleotides line up with TRBD2. The CDR3 covers 16 residues. Losses at the gene ends were 3 bases for V and 4 bases for J; bases not matched to a gene: 8. CDR1 SGHRS and CDR2 YFSETQ come from the germline V gene. The CDR3 reads CASSSRLAGLTGELFF. In nucleotides, the CDR3 is TGCGCCAGCAGCTCCCGCTTAGCGGGGCTCACCGGGGAGCTGTTTTTT.

The table lists this clone with a count of one. The chain carries TRBV28 and TRBJ1-2; 7 bases match TRBD1. The V and J ends lost 6 bases and 8 bases, in that order; junction bases with no gene match: 18. Germline CDR1 is MDHEN and CDR2 is SYDVKM. This CDR3 contains 16 residues. The CDR3 loop is CASRRQGLGGREGYTF. The CDR3 DNA sequence: TGTGCCAGCAGGCGACAGGGCCTGGGAGGAAGGGAGGGCTACACCTTC.

The chain links TRBV9 to TRBJ2-5; D remains ambiguous. Germline assignment: CDR1 SGDLS and CDR2 YYNGEE. CDR3 length: 15 residues. Trimming left V 0 bases short and J 0 bases short, with 9 bases between. The CDR3 bases are TGTGCCAGCAGCGTAGACCCTGGGAACCAAGAGACCCAGTACTTC. This sequence encodes CASSVDPGNQETQYF.

V and J are TRBV6-5 and TRBJ2-6; D call uncertain. Looked up from germline, CDR1 is MNHEY and CDR2 is SVGAGI. V was shortened by 5 bases and J by 1 base, with 6 bases between the two germline ends. The CDR3 is 14 residues long. CDR3 protein: CASSRQSGANVLTF. The CDR3 DNA reads as TGTGCCAGCAGTCGCCAGTCTGGGGCCAACGTCCTGACTTTC.

V gene TRBV5-1 combines with J gene TRBJ2-3, with 12 bases aligning to TRBD2. Looked up from germline, CDR1 is SGHRS and CDR2 is YFSETQ. This CDR3 contains 20 residues. The ends lost 4 bases at V and 4 bases at J; junction bases unmatched: 19. The CDR3 region has the DNA TGCGCCAGCAGCCGTCGGACTAGCGGGACCTCTGAGAATAAGGCAGATACGCAGTATTTT. Translation gives CASSRRTSGTSENKADTQYF.

The rearrangement uses TRBV28 and TRBJ2-4, with a weak D call TRBD1 (5 bases). This CDR3 comprises 16 residues. The V gene lost 6 bases and the J gene lost 3 bases, with 18 bases spanning the gap. Germline V CDR1 and CDR2: MDHEN, SYDVKM. CDR3 DNA sequence: TGTGCCAGCAGCTTCTGGGGCTTAGCTAACAAAAACATTCAGTACTTC. Its translation: CASSFWGLANKNIQYF.

The chain couples TRBV5-4 to TRBJ1-1; 10 bases line up with TRBD1. This CDR3 region has 17 residues. Per germline, CDR1 SGHNT and CDR2 YYREEE (reference sequence). The V and J ends lost 3 bases and 2 bases, in that order; junction bases with no gene match: 10. This chain's CDR3 is CASSSTRDRGYNTEAFF. The CDR3 DNA is TGTGCCAGCAGCTCTACCCGGGACAGGGGCTACAACACTGAAGCTTTCTTT.

DNA of the CDR3: TGTGCCAGCAGTTTAAGTAAGGGATTTACGTTTATAGAGCAGTACTTC. This sequence encodes CASSLSKGFTFIEQYF. The chain is built from TRBV28 and TRBJ2-7; D gene unclear. V was pared by 2 bases and J by 7 bases, with 21 bases between. Germline CDR1 reads MDHEN; CDR2 reads SYDVKM. The CDR3 contains 16 residues.